This TCR beta chain was recovered during a study of blood T cell repertoires in COVID-19 (dated by TCRdb to the early 2020s). Looking at the study overall: Collaborator samples came from the United States, Italy and Spain and covered acute and convalescent phases of COVID-19. The material from the prospective study consisted of cDNA or gDNA derived from T cells, B-cell-depleted T cells, or PBMCs. Subjects who had been exposed to COVID-19, were actively infected with it, or had recovered from it provided the deeply sampled blood TCRbeta repertoires that made up the dataset. The repertoires were released in a freely available public database intended as a resource for research on the immune response to SARS-CoV-2. The samples were drawn from two sources: the first 160 participants of the ongoing ImmuneRACE study, and 1,200 or so subjects contributed by 6 global collaborators. Nearly every sample came with metadata listing a de-identified subject ID, COVID-19 status, age in years and sex. Where available, HLA class I and class II types were taken from metadata supplied by the sample provider and were not determined by assay-based typing. What the authors observed across the whole study: The amount of clinical and demographic metadata varied by source and participant and was provided uncurated.

Each collaborating institution followed its own protocols to collect whole blood in K2EDTA tubes. For TCRbeta analysis, collaborators shipped samples in one of three forms: frozen whole blood, isolated PBMCs, or DNA extracted from either of those sample types. Based on the germline V gene, the CDR1 and CDR2 sequences are SGHDT and YYEEEE. The CDR3 sequence holds 16 residues, the cysteine and phenylalanine included. The only DNA kept is the CDR3, 48 bases in frame from the first base. Between the V and J ends, shortened by 4 bases and 5 bases respectively, the junction contains 16 bases. Points on this clone: There is no known antigen for this receptor. It has no much larger one-base neighbor in the sample; base qualities were not kept.

The immunoSEQ Assay, a bias-controlled multiplex PCR, was used to amplify TCRbeta CDR3 regions from genomic DNA. The published analysis was carried out like this. The number of nucleated cells in each sample was estimated by amplification of reference gene primers within the assay. Sequence reads were collapsed and filtered to measure the absolute abundance of every unique TCRbeta CDR3 rearrangement. For each sample, productive Simpson clonality was calculated by taking the square root of Simpson's diversity index across productive rearrangements. In its TCRdb copy, this immuneACCESS table keeps in-frame sequences only and misses some clones. Where compared with another copy, unresolved V genes explain less than half of these, and the others have no known cause. V and J calls plus clone size are reproduced from that table; the DNA served to infer D and trimming. Present in this sample are approximately 82,000 clones, about 83% of which were seen just once. The ten largest clones capture 17% of the sample.

The rearrangement joined TRBV5-6 to TRBJ1-6; the D gene is possibly TRBD1, with 6 bases matching. The sample taken for sequencing was peripheral blood. The clonotype was recovered from a woman aged 55 to 70 with acute or convalescent COVID-19. The CDR3 region: CASSEWTVIDNSPLHF. The DNA sequence reads TGTGCCAGCAGCGAATGGACAGTAATCGATAATTCACCCCTCCACTTT.